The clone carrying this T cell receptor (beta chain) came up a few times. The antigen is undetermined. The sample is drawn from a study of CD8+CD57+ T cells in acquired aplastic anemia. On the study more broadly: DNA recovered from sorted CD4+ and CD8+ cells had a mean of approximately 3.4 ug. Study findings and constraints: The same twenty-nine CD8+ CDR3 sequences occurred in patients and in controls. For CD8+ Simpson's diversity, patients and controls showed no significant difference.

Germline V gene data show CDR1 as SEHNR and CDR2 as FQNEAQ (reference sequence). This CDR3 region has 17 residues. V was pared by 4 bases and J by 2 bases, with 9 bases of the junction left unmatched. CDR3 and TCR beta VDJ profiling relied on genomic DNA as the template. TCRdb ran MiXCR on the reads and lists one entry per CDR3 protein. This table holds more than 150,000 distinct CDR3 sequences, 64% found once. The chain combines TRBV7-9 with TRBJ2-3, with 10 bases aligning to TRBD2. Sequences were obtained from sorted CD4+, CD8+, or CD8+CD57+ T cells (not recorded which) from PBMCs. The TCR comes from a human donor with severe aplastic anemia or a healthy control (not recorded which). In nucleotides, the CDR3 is TGTGCCAGCAGCTCCCGGACTAGCGGCAGATACACAGATACGCAGTATTTT. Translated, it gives CASSSRTSGRYTDTQYF.